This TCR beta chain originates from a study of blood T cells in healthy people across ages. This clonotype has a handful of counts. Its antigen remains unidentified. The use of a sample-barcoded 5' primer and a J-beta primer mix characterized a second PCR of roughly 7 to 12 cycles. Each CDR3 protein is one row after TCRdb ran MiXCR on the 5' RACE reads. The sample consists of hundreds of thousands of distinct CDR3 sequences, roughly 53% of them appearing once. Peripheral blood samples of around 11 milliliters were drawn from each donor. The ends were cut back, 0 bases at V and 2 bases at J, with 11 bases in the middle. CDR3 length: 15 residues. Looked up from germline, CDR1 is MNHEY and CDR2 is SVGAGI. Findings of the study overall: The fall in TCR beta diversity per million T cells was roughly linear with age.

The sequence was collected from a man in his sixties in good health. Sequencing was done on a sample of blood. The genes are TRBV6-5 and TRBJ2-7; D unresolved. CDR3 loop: CASSYSSVVTYEQYF. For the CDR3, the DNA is TGTGCCAGCAGTTACTCGTCGGTCGTAACCTACGAGCAGTACTTC.